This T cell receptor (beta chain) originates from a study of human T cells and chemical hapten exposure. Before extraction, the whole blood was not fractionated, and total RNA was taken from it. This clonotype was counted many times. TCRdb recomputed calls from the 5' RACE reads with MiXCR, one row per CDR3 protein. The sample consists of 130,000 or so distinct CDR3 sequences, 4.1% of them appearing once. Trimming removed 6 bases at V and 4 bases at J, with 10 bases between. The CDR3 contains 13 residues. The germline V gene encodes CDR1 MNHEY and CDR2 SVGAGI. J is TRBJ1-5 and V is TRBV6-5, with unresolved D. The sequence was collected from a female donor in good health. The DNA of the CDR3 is TGTGCCAGCAGGAGGGATGGGAATCAGCCCCAGCATTTT. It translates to CASRRDGNQPQHF.